This TCR beta chain was retrieved from a study of tumor and adjacent non-tumor tissue in lung cancer. CDR1 is MGHRA and CDR2 is YSYEKL in the germline V gene. The CDR3 sequence is 16 residues long. The template was RNA from unsorted bulk tissue. Three rounds of nested PCR, following a modified ARM-PCR protocol, produced the TCRbeta library. Each CDR3 protein is one row after TCRdb ran MiXCR on the multiplex PCR reads. Here the sample spans about 120,000 distinct CDR3 sequences, over 75% being singletons. This rearrangement joins TRBV4-1 to TRBJ2-5; D assignment may be TRBD1 or TRBD2 (5 bases each). The tail of the sequence fits TRBJ2-1 better, so the J call may be wrong. The sample comprised lung tumor tissue. The sequence was collected from a man aged 65 to 85 with non-small cell lung cancer. The CDR3 sequence: CASNQDRDGYQETQFF. The DNA of the CDR3 is TGCGCCAGCAACCAGGACCGGGACGGATACCAGGAGACCCAGTTCTTC.